This T cell receptor beta chain was found in a study of T cell changes during pregnancy in multiple sclerosis. Sequenced by immunoSEQ multiplex PCR; TCRdb stores in-frame clones only, minus some. The sample has tens of thousands of clones; roughly 94% are singletons. This CDR3 has 15 amino acids. The chain combines TRBV21-1 with TRBJ1-2; the D segment call TRBD1 is taken from the table without a DNA check. TRBV21-1 is a documented pseudogene. Sequenced here: peripheral blood, sampled in the first trimester of pregnancy. The clonotype was recovered from a female donor in good health, enrolled as a control in a pregnancy study. The CDR3 protein is CASSKGQGRCGGYTF. The CDR3 nucleotides read TGTGCCAGCAGCAAAGGACAGGGGCGCTGCGGTGGCTACACCTTC.